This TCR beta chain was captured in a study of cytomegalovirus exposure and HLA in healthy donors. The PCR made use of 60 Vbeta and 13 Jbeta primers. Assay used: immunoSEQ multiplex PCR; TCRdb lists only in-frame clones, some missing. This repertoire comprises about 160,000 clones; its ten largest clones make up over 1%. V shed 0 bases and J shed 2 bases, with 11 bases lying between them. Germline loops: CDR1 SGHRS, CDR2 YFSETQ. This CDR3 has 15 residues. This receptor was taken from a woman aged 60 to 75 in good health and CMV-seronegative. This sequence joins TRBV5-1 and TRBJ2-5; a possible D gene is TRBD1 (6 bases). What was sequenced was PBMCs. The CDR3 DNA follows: TGCGCCAGCAGCTTGGCTGTAGGACAGCAAGAGACCCAGTACTTC. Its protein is CASSLAVGQQETQYF.